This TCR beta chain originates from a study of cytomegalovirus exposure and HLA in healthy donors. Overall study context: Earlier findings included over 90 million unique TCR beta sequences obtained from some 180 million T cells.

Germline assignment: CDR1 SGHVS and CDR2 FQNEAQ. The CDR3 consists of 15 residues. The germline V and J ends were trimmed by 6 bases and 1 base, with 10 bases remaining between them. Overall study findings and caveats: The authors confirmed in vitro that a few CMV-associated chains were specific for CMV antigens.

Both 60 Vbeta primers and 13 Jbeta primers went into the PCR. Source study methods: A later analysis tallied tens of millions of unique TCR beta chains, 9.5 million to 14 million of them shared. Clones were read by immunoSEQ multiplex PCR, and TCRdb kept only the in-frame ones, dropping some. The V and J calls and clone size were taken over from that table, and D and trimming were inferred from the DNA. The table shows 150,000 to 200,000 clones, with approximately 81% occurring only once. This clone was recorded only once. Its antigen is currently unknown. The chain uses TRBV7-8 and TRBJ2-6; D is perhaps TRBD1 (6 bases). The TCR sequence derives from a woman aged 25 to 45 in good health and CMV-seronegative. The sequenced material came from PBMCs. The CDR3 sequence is CASRQQGSGANVLTF. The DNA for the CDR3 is TGTGCCAGCAGACAGCAGGGGTCTGGGGCCAACGTCCTGACTTTC.